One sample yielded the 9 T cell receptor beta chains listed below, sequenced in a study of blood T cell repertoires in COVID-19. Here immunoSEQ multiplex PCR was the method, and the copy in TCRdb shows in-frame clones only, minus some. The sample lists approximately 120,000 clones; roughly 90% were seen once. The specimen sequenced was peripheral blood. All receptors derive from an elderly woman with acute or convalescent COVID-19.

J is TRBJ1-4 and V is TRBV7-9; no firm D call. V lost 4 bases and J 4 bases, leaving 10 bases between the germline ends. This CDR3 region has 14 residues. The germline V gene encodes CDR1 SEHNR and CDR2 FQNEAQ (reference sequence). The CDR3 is CASSSGNINEKLFF. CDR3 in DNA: TGTGCCAGCAGCTCCGGGAACATTAATGAAAAACTGTTTTTT.

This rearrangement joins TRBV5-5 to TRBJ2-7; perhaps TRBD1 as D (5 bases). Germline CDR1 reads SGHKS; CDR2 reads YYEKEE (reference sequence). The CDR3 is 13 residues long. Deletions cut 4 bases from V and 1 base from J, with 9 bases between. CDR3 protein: CASSQRQSYEQYF. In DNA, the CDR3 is TGTGCCAGCAGCCAAAGACAGTCCTACGAGCAGTACTTC.

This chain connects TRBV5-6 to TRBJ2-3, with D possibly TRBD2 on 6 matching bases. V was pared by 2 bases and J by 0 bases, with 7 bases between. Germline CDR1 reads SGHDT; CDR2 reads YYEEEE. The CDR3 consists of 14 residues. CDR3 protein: CASSFGTSTDTQYF. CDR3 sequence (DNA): TGTGCCAGCAGCTTCGGGACTAGCACAGATACGCAGTATTTT. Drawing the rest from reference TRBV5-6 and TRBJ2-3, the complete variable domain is DAGVTQSPTHLIKTRGQQVTLRCSPKSGHDTVSWYQQALGQGPQFIFQYYEEEERQRGNFPDRFSGHQFPNYSSELNVNALLLGDSALYLCASSFGTSTDTQYFGPGTRLTVL.

The CDR3 coding sequence is TGTGCCAGCAGCTTAGACAGCGGGAGCAGCACCGGGGAGCTGTTTTTT. As protein: CASSLDSGSSTGELFF. This chain links TRBV7-2 with TRBJ2-2, with 8 bases identical to TRBD2. Germline V gene lookup returns CDR1 SGHTA and CDR2 FQGNSA. The CDR3 sequence is 16 residues long. Unmatched junction bases numbered 5, after V lost 1 base and J lost 4 bases.

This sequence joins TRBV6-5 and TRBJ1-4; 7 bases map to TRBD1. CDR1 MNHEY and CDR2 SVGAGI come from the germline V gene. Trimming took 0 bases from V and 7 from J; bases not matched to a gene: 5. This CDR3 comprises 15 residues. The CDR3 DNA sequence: TGTGCCAGCAGTTACTCGACAGGGACGGGTGAAAAACTGTTTTTT. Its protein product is CASSYSTGTGEKLFF.

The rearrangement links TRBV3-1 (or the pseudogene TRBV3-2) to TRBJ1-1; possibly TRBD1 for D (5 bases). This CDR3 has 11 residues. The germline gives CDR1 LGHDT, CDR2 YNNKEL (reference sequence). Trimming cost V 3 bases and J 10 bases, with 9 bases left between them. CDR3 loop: CASSQGRGAFF. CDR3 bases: TGTGCCAGCAGCCAGGGGCGGGGAGCTTTCTTT.

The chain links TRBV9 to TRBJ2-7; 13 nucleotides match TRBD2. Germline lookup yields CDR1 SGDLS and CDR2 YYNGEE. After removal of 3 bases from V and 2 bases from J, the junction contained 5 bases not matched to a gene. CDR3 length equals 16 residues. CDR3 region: CASSAGLAGPTYEQYF. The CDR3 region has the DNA TGTGCCAGCAGCGCGGGACTAGCGGGACCTACCTACGAGCAGTACTTC.

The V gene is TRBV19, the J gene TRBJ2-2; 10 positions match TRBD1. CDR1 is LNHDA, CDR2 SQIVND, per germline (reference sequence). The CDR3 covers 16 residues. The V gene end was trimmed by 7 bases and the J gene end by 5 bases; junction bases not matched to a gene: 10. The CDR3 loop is CASIPSPGQGTGELFF. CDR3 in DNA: TGTGCCAGTATCCCTTCACCGGGACAGGGGACCGGGGAGCTGTTTTTT.

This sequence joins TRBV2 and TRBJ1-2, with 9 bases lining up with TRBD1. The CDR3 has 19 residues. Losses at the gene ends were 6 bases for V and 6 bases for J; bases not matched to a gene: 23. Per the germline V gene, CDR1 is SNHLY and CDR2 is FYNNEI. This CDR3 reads CASSGFRGQGKELEHGYTF. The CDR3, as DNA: TGTGCCAGCAGCGGCTTTCGCGGACAGGGGAAGGAGCTAGAGCATGGCTACACCTTC. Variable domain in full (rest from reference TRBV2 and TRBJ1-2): EPEVTQTPSHQVTQMGQEVILRCVPISNHLYFYWYRQILGQKVEFLVSFYNNEISEKSEIFDDQFSVERPDGSNFTLKIRSTKLEDSAMYFCASSGFRGQGKELEHGYTFGSGTRLTVV.